The clone carrying this TCR beta chain was detected once. This CDR3 comprises 15 residues. Deletions cut 3 bases from V and 4 bases from J, with 13 bases between. The germline gives CDR1 ENHRY, CDR2 SYGVKD. Sequencing used immunoSEQ multiplex PCR; TCRdb keeps in-frame clones, though not all of them. The sample shows under 150,000 clones, more than 85% of them seen only once. The entry originates in a study of control samples from healthy donors and cancer patients. The V call is TRBV10-3, the J call TRBJ1-3, with a tentative D call TRBD1 (6 bases). The clonotype was recovered from a man between 25 and 39 years old in good health. The sequencing sample was made of blood. The CDR3 region has the DNA TGTGCCATCAGTGACTCGACAGGTAGAGGAAACACCATATATTTT. It encodes CAISDSTGRGNTIYF.